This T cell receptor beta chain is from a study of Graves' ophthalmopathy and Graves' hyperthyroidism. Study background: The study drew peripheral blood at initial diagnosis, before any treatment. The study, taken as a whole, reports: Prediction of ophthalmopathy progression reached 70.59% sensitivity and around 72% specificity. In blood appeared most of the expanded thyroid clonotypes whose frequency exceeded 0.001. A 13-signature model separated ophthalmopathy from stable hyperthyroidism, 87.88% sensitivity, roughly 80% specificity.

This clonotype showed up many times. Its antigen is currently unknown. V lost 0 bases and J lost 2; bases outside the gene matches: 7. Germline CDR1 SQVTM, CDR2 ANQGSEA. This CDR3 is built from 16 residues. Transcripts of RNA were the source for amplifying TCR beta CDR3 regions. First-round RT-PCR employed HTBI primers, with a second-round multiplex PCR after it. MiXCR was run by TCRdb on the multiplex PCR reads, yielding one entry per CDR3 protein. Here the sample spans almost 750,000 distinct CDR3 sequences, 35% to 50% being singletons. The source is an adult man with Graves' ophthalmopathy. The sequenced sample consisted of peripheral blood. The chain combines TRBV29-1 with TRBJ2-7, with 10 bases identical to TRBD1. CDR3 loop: CSVEDIGQGGAYEQYF. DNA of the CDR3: TGCAGCGTTGAAGATATCGGACAGGGGGGGGCCTACGAGCAGTACTTC.